This is a list of T cell receptor beta chains from one sample in a study of blood T cell repertoires in COVID-19. The protocol was immunoSEQ multiplex PCR, while the TCRdb copy is restricted to in-frame clones and leaves out a portion. The table includes roughly 280,000 clones, approximately 86% detected once. The sample taken for sequencing was peripheral blood. Receptors originate from a man aged 18 to 29 with active or convalescent COVID-19. The CDR3 runs from the conserved cysteine through the conserved F or W. The order of the fields is clone size, J gene, D gene, V gene, CDR3 protein, CDR3 DNA. A D gene is named only where the DNA matches it firmly. Size values are once, few and many counts, or a class for expanded clones, and some rows have none.

>NA|TRBJ1-2|TRBD1|TRBV19
CASRGTDRVRNGYTF
TGTGCCAGTAGGGGGACGGACAGGGTTAGGAATGGCTACACCTTC
>NA|TRBJ2-3|TRBD1|TRBV14
CASSQEAQGAVYSTDTQYF
TGTGCCAGCAGCCAAGAAGCACAGGGGGCCGTGTATAGCACAGATACGCAGTATTTT
>NA|TRBJ1-4|NA|TRBV11-2
CASSFQRVRNEKLFF
TGTGCCAGCAGCTTTCAGAGGGTTAGGAATGAAAAACTGTTTTTT
>NA|TRBJ2-3|TRBD1|TRBV24-1
CATSDPGQGVGDTQYF
TGTGCCACCAGTGACCCGGGACAGGGGGTGGGAGATACGCAGTATTTT
>NA|TRBJ2-5|NA|TRBV30
CAWQLQETQYF
TGTGCCTGGCAACTCCAAGAGACCCAGTACTTC
>NA|TRBJ1-2|NA|TRBV5-4
CASSPLLGPQGYTF
TGTGCCAGCAGCCCACTATTGGGGCCCCAGGGCTACACCTTC
>NA|TRBJ2-1|TRBD1|TRBV7-6
CASSLQGAWNEQFF
TGTGCCAGCAGCTTACAGGGGGCATGGAATGAGCAGTTCTTC
>NA|TRBJ1-1|NA|TRBV4-1
CASSQAFPAGGTEAFF
TGCGCCAGCAGCCAAGCGTTCCCGGCTGGGGGGACTGAAGCTTTCTTT
>NA|TRBJ1-1|NA|TRBV24-1
CATSSYTEAFF
TGTGCCACCAGTTCCTACACTGAAGCTTTCTTT
>NA|TRBJ1-2|NA|TRBV2
CASSEGGVPYGYTF
TGTGCCAGCAGTGAGGGAGGGGTCCCCTATGGCTACACCTTC
>NA|TRBJ2-2|NA|TRBV27
CASSFILGSGELFF
TGTGCCAGCAGTTTTATTTTGGGCTCCGGGGAGCTGTTTTTT
>NA|TRBJ2-1|NA|TRBV30
CAWSVASGYNEQFF
TGTGCCTGGAGTGTTGCTTCAGGGTACAATGAGCAGTTCTTC
>NA|TRBJ2-2|TRBD2|TRBV7-2
CASSLAQRGNTGELFF
TGTGCCAGCAGCTTAGCCCAGCGGGGAAACACCGGGGAGCTGTTTTTT
>once|TRBJ2-1|NA|TRBV6-1
CASSELGQDVRSSFTIAQFF
TGTGCCAGCAGTGAACTGGGACAAGATGTTAGATCCTCGTTTACAATCGCGCAGTTCTTC
>NA|TRBJ2-1|TRBD2|TRBV2
CASSSLAGSYNEQFF
TGTGCCAGCTCATCACTAGCGGGCTCCTACAATGAGCAGTTCTTC
>NA|TRBJ2-3|TRBD2|TRBV11-3
CASSLSGTRTTDTQYF
TGTGCCAGCAGCTTGTCCGGGACTAGGACCACAGATACGCAGTATTTT
>once|TRBJ2-1|TRBD1|TRBV28
CASLTGMSNEQFF
TGTGCCAGTTTGACAGGGATGTCCAATGAGCAGTTCTTC
>NA|TRBJ1-6|NA|TRBV9
CASSASFRGDNSPLHF
TGTGCCAGCAGCGCCTCTTTCAGGGGTGATAATTCACCCCTCCACTTT
>NA|TRBJ1-3|TRBD1|TRBV28
CASSTPGQGPRGNTIYF
TGTGCCAGCAGCACCCCTGGACAGGGGCCGAGGGGAAACACCATATATTTT
>NA|TRBJ2-1|NA|TRBV12-3/TRBV12-4
CASRGVSGEQFF
TGTGCCAGCAGAGGAGTAAGTGGTGAGCAGTTCTTC
>NA|TRBJ1-4|NA|TRBV5-4
CASSFLDEKLFF
TGTGCCAGCAGCTTTCTCGATGAAAAACTGTTTTTT
>once|TRBJ1-1|NA|TRBV5-6
CASSFGQRAFF
TGTGCCAGCAGCTTCGGACAGAGAGCTTTCTTT
>NA|TRBJ2-7|NA|TRBV29-1
CSVVYERSSYEQYF
TGCAGCGTTGTATATGAAAGGAGCTCCTACGAGCAGTACTTC
>NA|TRBJ1-1|NA|TRBV7-2
CASRSLGTEAFF
TGTGCCAGCAGATCACTAGGGACTGAAGCTTTCTTT
>NA|TRBJ1-2|NA|TRBV19
CASSPAYDGALSVFYTF
TGTGCCAGTAGTCCAGCCTATGATGGGGCCCTTTCGGTTTTCTACACCTTC
>few|TRBJ1-3|NA|TRBV5-1
CASSEYTGNSGNTIYF
TGCGCCAGCAGCGAATACACAGGGAACTCTGGAAACACCATATATTTT
>NA|TRBJ2-7|TRBD1|TRBV6-5
CASSFHTGAPYEQYF
TGTGCCAGCAGCTTCCACACAGGGGCCCCCTACGAGCAGTACTTC
>NA|TRBJ2-1|NA|TRBV6-5
CASSYSDASSYNEQFF
TGTGCCAGCAGTTACTCAGACGCTAGCTCCTACAATGAGCAGTTCTTC
>NA|TRBJ2-2|TRBD2|TRBV5-1
CASIGLANTGELFF
TGCGCCAGCATCGGACTAGCGAACACCGGGGAGCTGTTTTTT
>NA|TRBJ1-1|NA|TRBV7-9
CASSRREQAFF
TGTGCCAGCAGCCGCCGGGAACAAGCTTTCTTT
>NA|TRBJ1-1|TRBD1|TRBV2
CASSGDRDTEAFF
TGTGCCAGCAGTGGCGACAGGGACACTGAAGCTTTCTTT
>NA|TRBJ1-2|NA|TRBV4-2
CASSQVGGYGNYGYTF
TGTGCCAGCAGCCAAGTGGGAGGCTATGGTAACTATGGCTACACCTTC
>NA|TRBJ2-7|NA|TRBV25-1
CASADGGWGEQYF
TGTGCCAGCGCGGACGGGGGTTGGGGCGAGCAGTACTTC
>NA|TRBJ1-3|NA|TRBV5-6
CASSLWSSGNTIYF
TGTGCCAGCAGCTTGTGGAGCTCTGGAAACACCATATATTTT
>NA|TRBJ2-7|NA|TRBV19
CASSIGLGGEQYF
TGTGCCAGTAGTATTGGTCTCGGTGGCGAGCAGTACTTC
>NA|TRBJ1-2|NA|TRBV9
CASSPRGAVTVGYTF
TGTGCCAGCAGCCCACGGGGGGCAGTGACCGTTGGCTACACCTTC
>once|TRBJ2-5|NA|TRBV6-5
CASRATYEQETQYF
TGTGCCAGCAGAGCCACTTACGAACAAGAGACCCAGTACTTC
>NA|TRBJ1-4|TRBD1|TRBV5-1
CASAPSGGYEKLFF
TGCGCCAGCGCCCCATCAGGGGGATATGAAAAACTGTTTTTT
>NA|TRBJ2-7|NA|TRBV6-5
CASRELDRSYEQYF
TGTGCCAGCAGGGAGCTTGACAGGAGCTACGAGCAGTACTTC
>NA|TRBJ2-1|TRBD2|TRBV11-3
CASSLYGTSGRDHNEQFF
TGTGCCAGCAGCCTCTACGGGACTAGCGGGAGGGATCACAATGAGCAGTTCTTC
>NA|TRBJ1-3|NA|TRBV25-1
CASSDGVGNTIYF
TGTGCCAGCAGTGACGGGGTTGGAAACACCATATATTTT
>NA|TRBJ2-1|NA|TRBV11-3
CASSLTAGHGNEQFF
TGTGCCAGCAGCTTAACTGCAGGGCACGGGAATGAGCAGTTCTTC
>NA|TRBJ1-5|NA|TRBV4-2
CASSQMEEPQHF
TGTGCCAGCAGCCAGATGGAGGAGCCCCAGCATTTT
>NA|TRBJ2-5|TRBD2|TRBV3-1/TRBV3-2
CASSQDGPGGAQYF
TGTGCCAGCAGCCAAGACGGTCCGGGGGGGGCCCAGTACTTC
>NA|TRBJ2-2|TRBD2|TRBV6-5
CASSSGRTNTGELFF
TGTGCCAGTTCTAGCGGGAGGACCAACACCGGGGAGCTGTTTTTT
>NA|TRBJ1-4|TRBD1|TRBV16
CASSQYDRANEKLFF
TGTGCCAGCAGCCAATATGACAGGGCGAATGAAAAACTGTTTTTT